Reported below is one T cell receptor (beta chain). TCRbeta library preparation incorporated unique molecular identifiers. TCRdb used MiXCR to reprocess the PCR reads, holding one entry per CDR3 protein. Of 450,000 to 600,000 distinct CDR3 sequences in the sample, about 31% were seen once. CDR3 length: 13 amino acids. From germline, CDR1 is LNHDA and CDR2 SQIVND (reference sequence). Trimming at V came to 7 bases and at J to 3 bases, leaving 5 bases not matched to a gene. This specimen comes from a study of T-cell reconstitution after alpha-beta-depleted transplantation in children. The material was PBMCs from the stem cell graft donor, obtained from the stem cell graft. The TCR originated in a human donor who donated a stem cell graft to a child with aplastic anemia. The V gene is TRBV19, the J gene TRBJ1-1; 7 bases fit TRBD1. Here the CDR3 DNA reads TGTGCCAGTAAGGTTCAGGGGGACACTGAAGCTTTCTTT. It encodes CASKVQGDTEAFF.